Each of the 21 T cell receptor beta chains below was sequenced from the same sample in a study of blood T cell repertoires in COVID-19. The method was immunoSEQ multiplex PCR; TCRdb's version includes in-frame clones alone and lacks a portion of them. The sample has about 110,000 clones; roughly 84% are singletons. Sequenced input: peripheral blood. Source of these receptors: a human donor in a cohort sampled during active COVID-19.

The chain is built from TRBV7-9 and TRBJ2-5; TRBD2 agrees at 12 bases. The CDR3 totals 15 residues. V lost 4 bases and J lost 5; bases outside the gene matches: 5. Looked up from germline, CDR1 is SEHNR and CDR2 is FQNEAQ (reference sequence). The CDR3 loop is CASSSSGGALETQYF. The CDR3 region has the DNA TGTGCCAGCAGCTCTAGCGGGGGGGCCCTGGAGACCCAGTACTTC.

The V and J genes are TRBV6-5 and TRBJ2-2, with 12 bases aligning to TRBD1. The CDR3 length is 16 residues. The trim removed 4 bases at V and 7 bases at J, leaving 7 bases unmatched. Germline CDR1 is MNHEY and CDR2 is SVGAGI. The DNA for the CDR3 is TGTGCCAGCAGTTTACTCGGGACAGGGGGCAACGGGGAGCTGTTTTTT. Residues: CASSLLGTGGNGELFF.

The chain couples TRBV29-1 to TRBJ2-1, with TRBD2 matching over 12 bases. This CDR3 contains 15 residues. Germline V gene lookup returns CDR1 SQVTM and CDR2 ANQGSEA. The ends lost 5 bases at V and 2 bases at J; junction bases unmatched: 4. DNA of the CDR3: TGCAGCGTTAAACTAGCGGGGGGCCCCTACAATGAGCAGTTCTTC. Its translation: CSVKLAGGPYNEQFF.

V usage is TRBV5-1 and J usage is TRBJ2-5; 7 bases line up with TRBD1. V was pared by 5 bases and J by 1 base, with 2 bases of the junction left unmatched. This CDR3 is built from 13 residues. In germline, CDR1 is SGHRS, CDR2 YFSETQ. CDR3 bases: TGCGCCAGCAGGAGGACAGGCCAAGAGACCCAGTACTTC. The encoded protein is CASRRTGQETQYF.

This clone appeared once. CDR3 residues: CASSVPRRLAGGDEQFF. The CDR3 coding sequence is TGTGCCAGCAGCGTACCCCGCCGGCTAGCGGGGGGCGATGAGCAGTTCTTC. The chain recombines TRBV9 with TRBJ2-1; the match to TRBD2 covers 11 bases. Losses at the gene ends were 1 base for V and 8 bases for J; bases not matched to a gene: 11. CDR3 length: 17 amino acids. Per the germline V gene, CDR1 is SGDLS and CDR2 is YYNGEE.

The chain combines TRBV19 with TRBJ2-7; no reliable D call. With 6 bases removed from V and 0 bases from J, the gap between germline ends came to 9 bases. The CDR3 extends over 13 amino acids. The germline CDR1 and CDR2 sequences are LNHDA and SQIVND (reference sequence). CDR3: CASRQSSSYEQYF. For the CDR3, the DNA is TGTGCCAGTAGACAGTCGTCCTCCTACGAGCAGTACTTC.

The chain has TRBV18 and TRBJ1-2; D gene unclear. This CDR3 has 19 residues. Germline V CDR1 and CDR2: KGHSH, LQKENI. The V gene lost 5 bases and the J gene lost 1 base, with 26 bases spanning the gap. In DNA, the CDR3 is TGTGCCAGCTCAACGTCCTGGATAATAGGCCTCAGCGGTAACTATGGCTACACCTTC. Translated: CASSTSWIIGLSGNYGYTF.

The CDR3 DNA reads TGTGCCAGCAGTGAAGTAACTAGCGGGGTGGGGGAGACCCAGTACTTC. Residues: CASSEVTSGVGETQYF. The gene calls are TRBV2 and TRBJ2-5, with TRBD2 identical over 10 bases. The junction had 7 bases not matched to a gene; V was cut back by 1 base and J by 5 bases. Germline V lookup: CDR1 SNHLY, CDR2 FYNNEI. The CDR3 loop spans 16 amino acids. Full variable domain (outside the CDR3, taken from reference TRBV2 and TRBJ2-5): EPEVTQTPSHQVTQMGQEVILRCVPISNHLYFYWYRQILGQKVEFLVSFYNNEISEKSEIFDDQFSVERPDGSNFTLKIRSTKLEDSAMYFCASSEVTSGVGETQYFGPGTRLLVL.

The chain uses TRBV5-4 and TRBJ1-2, with a possible D match to TRBD1 (5 bases). The CDR3 is 14 residues long. Trimming left V 2 bases short and J 11 bases short, with 19 bases between. The germline V gene has CDR1 SGHNT and CDR2 YYREEE (reference sequence). The CDR3 protein is CASSFGGLLKSYTF. The CDR3 nucleotides read TGTGCCAGCAGCTTCGGGGGTCTATTAAAGAGTTACACCTTC.

This CDR3 reads CASSPQKGNSPLHF. The DNA for the CDR3 is TGTGCCAGCTCACCGCAAAAGGGGAATTCACCCCTCCACTTT. The chain uses TRBV18 and TRBJ1-6, with a possible D match to TRBD1 (5 bases). The germline gives CDR1 KGHSH, CDR2 LQKENI. Trimming cost V 3 bases and J 7 bases, with 10 bases left between them. There are 14 residues in the CDR3.

Only one count was recorded for this clone. The rearrangement uses TRBV7-9 and TRBJ2-1; D call uncertain. The germline CDR1 and CDR2 sequences are SEHNR and FQNEAQ (reference sequence). The ends were cut back, 2 bases at V and 0 bases at J, with 14 bases in the middle. This CDR3 is built from 17 residues. CDR3 coding DNA: TGTGCCAGCAGCTTAACCGCGGTCTCCCTCTCCTACAATGAGCAGTTCTTC. Translation gives CASSLTAVSLSYNEQFF.

The V call is TRBV27, the J call TRBJ1-2, with a tentative D call TRBD1 (6 bases). This CDR3 has 14 residues. Trimming shortened V by 2 bases and J by 7 bases, and 14 bases separated the two germline ends. Looked up from germline, CDR1 is MNHEY and CDR2 is SMNVEV (reference sequence). This CDR3 reads CASSLRSTGSGYTF. The DNA of the CDR3 is TGTGCCAGCAGTTTACGGTCGACAGGCTCTGGCTACACCTTC.

This chain joins TRBV3-1 (or the pseudogene TRBV3-2) and TRBJ1-2, with 10 bases that match TRBD1. The junction had 13 bases not matched to a gene; V was cut back by 7 bases and J by 5 bases. The CDR3 contains 16 residues. The germline gives CDR1 LGHDT, CDR2 YNNKEL (reference sequence). In nucleotides, the CDR3 is TGTGCCAGCAACGGACCTCGGACAGGGGGGAGGTATGGCTACACCTTC. Amino acid sequence: CASNGPRTGGRYGYTF.

V usage is TRBV18 and J usage is TRBJ2-7; tentative D call: TRBD1 (6 bases). Germline V lookup: CDR1 KGHSH, CDR2 LQKENI. There are 14 residues in the CDR3. Deletions cut 3 bases from V and 1 base from J, with 10 bases between. The CDR3 spells CASSPSTGSYEQYF. In DNA form, the CDR3 reads TGTGCCAGCTCACCGTCGACAGGTTCCTACGAGCAGTACTTC.

The chain has TRBV30 and TRBJ1-3; no definite D call. This CDR3 region has 15 residues. CDR1 is GTSNPN and CDR2 is SVGIG in the germline V gene (reference sequence). V was cut by 2 bases and J by 0 bases, with 11 bases left in between. The CDR3 sequence is CAWSLSTVSGNTIYF. CDR3 nucleotides: TGTGCCTGGAGTTTAAGTACAGTCTCTGGAAACACCATATATTTT.

The chain joins TRBV4-1 to TRBJ2-3; 7 bases line up with TRBD2. This CDR3 has 16 residues. CDR1 is MGHRA, CDR2 YSYEKL, per germline. Unmatched junction bases numbered 15, after V lost 6 bases and J lost 6 bases. CDR3 DNA sequence: TGCGCCAGCAGGTCCACTGGGGAGGGATTGAAGGATACGCAGTATTTT. Its protein product is CASRSTGEGLKDTQYF.

V gene TRBV5-4 combines with J gene TRBJ2-5, with D maybe TRBD2 (6 bases). The CDR3 runs 14 residues. Germline V gene lookup returns CDR1 SGHNT and CDR2 YYREEE (reference sequence). Trimming took 4 bases from V and 3 from J, leaving 13 bases between them. The CDR3 loop is CASSPGGVKETQYF. The CDR3 nucleotides are TGTGCCAGCAGCCCTGGAGGGGTGAAAGAGACCCAGTACTTC.

The DNA of the CDR3 is TGTGCCAGCAGGGGGCCGGGGACTAGCGGGAGTAAGAGGAATGAGCAGTTCTTC. It specifies CASRGPGTSGSKRNEQFF. The chain is built from TRBV9 and TRBJ2-1; 14 bases align to TRBD2. The CDR3 spans 18 residues. The germline gives CDR1 SGDLS, CDR2 YYNGEE. With 5 bases clipped from V and 7 bases from J, the junction kept 14 bases outside the gene matches.

The J gene is TRBJ2-1, the V gene TRBV14; the D gene is possibly TRBD2 (6 bases). CDR1 and CDR2 (germline): SGHDN, FVKESK. CDR3 size: 15 residues. Trimming stripped 0 bases from V and 10 bases from J, with 16 bases between. Written as DNA, the CDR3 is TGTGCCAGCAGCCAAGATCTGACTAGTTCGAAGGAGCAGTTCTTC. Translation gives CASSQDLTSSKEQFF.

V and J are TRBV4-3 and TRBJ2-7; TRBD2 matches at 13 bases. Germline V gene data show CDR1 as LGHNA and CDR2 as YSLEER. The CDR3 is made up of 16 amino acids. V trimming: 1 base; J trimming: 0 bases; junction bases outside the gene matches: 0. The CDR3 DNA follows: TGCGCCAGCAGCCAAGGACTAGCGGGGGGCTCCTACGAGCAGTACTTC. This gives the protein CASSQGLAGGSYEQYF.

The rearrangement uses TRBV2 and TRBJ1-1; 7 bases map to TRBD1. The germline gives CDR1 SNHLY, CDR2 FYNNEI. This CDR3 has 14 residues. With 6 bases clipped from V and 7 bases from J, the junction kept 11 bases outside the gene matches. The CDR3 is CASSAETGLSEAFF. The DNA of the CDR3 is TGTGCCAGCAGCGCAGAGACAGGGTTGAGTGAAGCTTTCTTT.